The rows below give T cell receptor beta chains drawn from one sample of a study of blood T cell repertoires in COVID-19. This table comes from immunoSEQ multiplex PCR, and its TCRdb copy is limited to in-frame clones, with some not included. The sample consists of 260,000 or so clones, approximately 84% of them appearing once. Sequencing used PBMCs or T cells enriched from blood (not recorded which). These receptor sequences come from a man aged 18 to 29 who had recovered from COVID-19. The CDR3 runs from the conserved cysteine through the conserved F or W. Fields, in order: clone size, V gene, J gene, D gene, CDR3 protein, CDR3 DNA. The D gene is left open where the match is weak. Part of the rows lack a size; the others show once, few, many or a class for expanded clones.

>once|TRBV7-9|TRBJ2-1|TRBD2
CASSLVQGGGRGYNEQFF
TGTGCCAGCAGCTTAGTTCAGGGCGGCGGGAGAGGTTACAATGAGCAGTTCTTC
>.|TRBV5-4|TRBJ2-2|TRBD1
CASSFQGAADTGELFF
TGTGCCAGCAGCTTCCAGGGGGCGGCCGACACCGGGGAGCTGTTTTTT
>.|TRBV7-9|TRBJ1-1|.
CASSRDWNTEAFF
TGTGCCAGCAGTCGGGACTGGAACACTGAAGCTTTCTTT
>.|TRBV27|TRBJ2-5|TRBD2
CASSRGGATQYF
TGTGCCAGCAGTCGGGGGGGTGCGACCCAGTACTTC
>.|TRBV29-1|TRBJ1-4|TRBD1
CSVQKEGQLHEKLFF
TGCAGCGTTCAGAAGGAGGGACAGCTCCATGAAAAACTGTTTTTT
>many|TRBV4-1|TRBJ1-1|.
CASSRARGRTEAFF
TGCGCCAGCAGCCGAGCAAGGGGTAGAACTGAAGCTTTCTTT
>.|TRBV3-1/TRBV3-2|TRBJ1-2|.
CATQRGGDPNYGYTF
TGTGCCACCCAACGGGGGGGAGACCCAAACTATGGCTACACCTTC
>.|TRBV6-5|TRBJ1-1|TRBD1
CASSYSPRGTEAFF
TGTGCCAGCAGTTACTCGCCCAGGGGGACTGAAGCTTTCTTT
>.|TRBV3-1/TRBV3-2|TRBJ2-1|TRBD1
CASSQAGGPYNEQFF
TGTGCCAGCAGCCAAGCAGGGGGACCCTACAATGAGCAGTTCTTC
>.|TRBV29-1|TRBJ2-7|.
CSVEPAGTGVSYEQYF
TGCAGCGTTGAACCGGCGGGAACAGGGGTATCCTACGAGCAGTACTTC
>.|TRBV4-1|TRBJ1-6|TRBD1
CASSQAAGTAFYNSPLHF
TGCGCCAGCAGCCAAGCAGCCGGGACAGCCTTCTATAATTCACCCCTCCACTTT
>.|TRBV3-1/TRBV3-2|TRBJ1-6|TRBD1
CASSQERTGFGSPLHF
TGTGCCAGCAGCCAAGAACGGACAGGGTTCGGCTCACCCCTCCACTTT
>.|TRBV4-1|TRBJ1-4|.
CASSPQQGSNEKLFF
TGCGCCAGCAGCCCTCAACAGGGTTCAAATGAAAAACTGTTTTTT
>.|TRBV27|TRBJ1-2|TRBD1
CASSLTSQGTGGYTF
TGTGCCAGCAGTTTAACCTCACAGGGGACGGGTGGCTACACCTTC
>.|TRBV2|TRBJ1-1|TRBD1
CASRRDRLNTEAFF
TGTGCCAGCAGAAGGGACAGGTTGAACACTGAAGCTTTCTTT
>.|TRBV5-6|TRBJ2-5|.
CASSLELVMTQYF
TGTGCCAGCAGCTTGGAACTGGTTATGACCCAGTACTTC
>.|TRBV3-1/TRBV3-2|TRBJ2-1|TRBD1
CASSQDGSLTGTNEQFF
TGTGCCAGCAGCCAAGACGGAAGCCTGACAGGGACCAATGAGCAGTTCTTC
>.|TRBV7-9|TRBJ2-3|.
CASSLALDTDTQYF
TGTGCCAGCAGCTTAGCCTTAGACACAGATACGCAGTATTTT